This T cell receptor beta chain was found in a study of cytomegalovirus exposure and HLA in healthy donors. The CDR3 has 13 amino acids. Trimming took off 5 bases at V and 5 bases at J, with 14 bases between the two ends. Germline V gene data show CDR1 as SGHTS and CDR2 as YDEGEE. A multiplex PCR was run with 60 Vbeta primers and 13 Jbeta primers. The repertoire was sequenced with immunoSEQ multiplex PCR; TCRdb's copy has only in-frame clones and lacks some. The sample includes fewer than 200,000 clones, more than 65% of them seen just once. In this sample, this clone turned up a few times. The V and J genes are TRBV5-8 and TRBJ2-7, with D uncertain. The sequenced sample consisted of PBMCs. This TCR was sampled from a male donor in good health and CMV-seronegative. The CDR3 bases are TGTGCCAGCAGTGATAGGATAGCCCACGAGCAGTACTTC. Translating it yields CASSDRIAHEQYF. The variable domain in full, with the rest retrieved from reference TRBV5-8 and TRBJ2-7, is EAGVTQSPTHLIKTRGQQATLRCSPISGHTSVYWYQQALGLGLQFLLWYDEGEERNRGNFPPRFSGRQFPNYSSELNVNALELEDSALYLCASSDRIAHEQYFGPGTRLTVT.